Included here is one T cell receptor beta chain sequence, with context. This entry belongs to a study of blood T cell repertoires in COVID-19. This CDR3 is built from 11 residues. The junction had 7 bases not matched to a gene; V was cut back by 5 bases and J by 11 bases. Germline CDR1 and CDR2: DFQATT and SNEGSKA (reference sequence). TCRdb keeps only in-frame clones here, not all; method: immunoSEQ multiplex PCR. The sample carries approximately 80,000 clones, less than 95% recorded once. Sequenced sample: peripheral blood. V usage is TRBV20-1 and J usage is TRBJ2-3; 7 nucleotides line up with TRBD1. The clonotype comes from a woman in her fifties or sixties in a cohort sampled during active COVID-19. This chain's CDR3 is CSAWTGKRQYF. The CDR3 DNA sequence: TGCAGTGCTTGGACAGGAAAAAGGCAGTATTTT.